A single sample gave rise to the 20 T cell receptor beta chains below, sequenced in a study of cytomegalovirus exposure and HLA in healthy donors. It was with 60 Vbeta and 13 Jbeta primers that the PCR ran. The table came from immunoSEQ multiplex PCR; TCRdb's copy has only in-frame clones and leaves some out. The sample yields approximately 190,000 clones, of which the top ten take up approximately 0.74%. The sample was PBMCs. The source of these receptors is a boy younger than 18 in good health and CMV-seronegative.

The chain couples TRBV10-2 to TRBJ2-7, with 9 bases lining up with TRBD1. Trimming removed 4 bases from V and 3 bases from J; junction bases left unmatched: 7. CDR1 WSHSY and CDR2 SAAADI come from the germline V gene. The CDR3 has 15 residues. Written as DNA, the CDR3 is TGCGCCAGCAGTGGGACAGGGGAGGTTTTCTACGAGCAGTACTTC. Translated, it gives CASSGTGEVFYEQYF.

This chain uses TRBV4-1 with TRBJ1-1, with a weak D call TRBD1 (5 bases). Trimming took 1 base from V and 5 from J, leaving 11 bases between them. There are 14 residues in the CDR3. Germline V gives CDR1 MGHRA, CDR2 YSYEKL. CDR3 protein: CASSQVAAGTEAFF. CDR3 bases: TGCGCCAGCAGCCAAGTGGCTGCAGGGACTGAAGCTTTCTTT.

J is TRBJ1-3 and V is TRBV5-1; 9 bases are a match to TRBD1. V gave up 5 bases and J gave up 4 bases; unmatched junction bases: 7. The germline CDR1 and CDR2 sequences are SGHRS and YFSETQ. The CDR3 is 15 amino acids. CDR3 residues: CASSRDRDAGNTIYF. The CDR3 coding sequence is TGCGCCAGCAGTAGGGACAGGGATGCCGGAAACACCATATATTTT. Based on the CDR3 plus reference TRBV5-1 and TRBJ1-3, the full variable domain is KAGVTQTPRYLIKTRGQQVTLSCSPISGHRSVSWYQQTPGQGLQFLFEYFSETQRNKGNFPGRFSGRQFSNSRSEMNVSTLELGDSALYLCASSRDRDAGNTIYFGEGSWLTVV.

In the case of this clone: Within the sample, other DNA sequences also encode this same CDR3. The CDR3 sequence is CASSIEGWDRSFGANVLTF. CDR3 nucleotides: TGTGCCAGTAGTATAGAGGGATGGGACAGGTCCTTCGGGGCCAACGTCCTGACTTTC. The chain recombines TRBV19 with TRBJ2-6, with 8 bases fitting TRBD1. Germline V CDR1 and CDR2: LNHDA, SQIVND (reference sequence). The CDR3 covers 19 residues. Trimming at V came to 0 bases and at J to 4 bases, leaving 11 bases not matched to a gene.

The V and J genes are TRBV4-1 and TRBJ1-5; D is perhaps TRBD1 (5 bases). The CDR3 is made up of 13 amino acids. The V and J ends lost 3 bases and 5 bases respectively, with 8 bases between them. The V gene's germline CDR1 is MGHRA and CDR2 YSYEKL. The CDR3, as DNA: TGCGCCAGCAGCCAGGCCAGGGATCAGCCCCAGCATTTT. Translated, it gives CASSQARDQPQHF.

This chain connects TRBV28 to TRBJ2-1; 8 bases align to TRBD2. V lost 3 bases and J lost 1; bases outside the gene matches: 8. Germline lookup yields CDR1 MDHEN and CDR2 SYDVKM. The CDR3 contains 17 residues. The CDR3 spells CASSFPGTRRSYNEQFF. DNA for the CDR3: TGTGCCAGCAGTTTTCCTGGGACTAGAAGGTCCTACAATGAGCAGTTCTTC.

V usage is TRBV4-1 and J usage is TRBJ2-3; 13 bases fit TRBD2. The CDR3 runs 18 residues. Germline CDR1 reads MGHRA; CDR2 reads YSYEKL. J lost 3 bases, V lost 1 base, and 7 bases had no gene match. The CDR3 sequence is CASSQAPGLAGRTDTQYF. The CDR3 nucleotides are TGCGCCAGCAGCCAAGCTCCGGGACTAGCGGGGAGAACAGATACGCAGTATTTT.

The chain carries TRBV5-6 and TRBJ2-3; possibly TRBD2 for D (7 bases). Per germline, CDR1 SGHDT and CDR2 YYEEEE. The V end was cut by 2 bases, the J end by 6 bases, with 19 bases between. The CDR3 has 16 amino acids. CDR3 coding DNA: TGTGCCAGCAGCTTAGAGACCGGGGGGCGATTTGATACGCAGTATTTT. It encodes CASSLETGGRFDTQYF.

The chain uses TRBV14 and TRBJ2-7, with D perhaps matching TRBD2 (5 bases). Trimming took 3 bases from V and 0 from J, leaving 12 bases between them. CDR3 length: 15 residues. The germline V gene has CDR1 SGHDN and CDR2 FVKESK. The CDR3 sequence: CASSHARAVSYEQYF. In nucleotides, the CDR3 is TGTGCCAGCAGCCATGCGAGGGCAGTCTCCTACGAGCAGTACTTC.

The chain combines TRBV5-5 with TRBJ1-2, with TRBD1 as a possible D gene (5 bases). Trimming removed 7 bases from V and 8 bases from J, with 21 bases in between. This CDR3 region has 14 residues. The V gene's germline CDR1 is SGHKS and CDR2 YYEKEE (reference sequence). CDR3 nucleotide sequence: TGTGCCAGCGGCGCGAACGCAGGGCATTTAGGCTACACCTTC. Its translation is CASGANAGHLGYTF.

This rearrangement joins TRBV13 to TRBJ2-1; 9 bases align to TRBD2. Germline V gene data show CDR1 as PRHDT and CDR2 as FYEKMQ (reference sequence). V was clipped by 3 bases and J by 5 bases; unmatched bases: 5. The CDR3 runs 15 residues. The chain's CDR3 is CASSFRGGGDNEQFF. The CDR3 nucleotides are TGTGCCAGCAGCTTTCGGGGCGGGGGGGACAATGAGCAGTTCTTC.

This sequence joins TRBV6-4 and TRBJ1-1, with D uncertain. Germline CDR1 reads MRHNA; CDR2 reads SNTAGT. The CDR3 totals 13 residues. V lost 3 bases to trimming and J lost 2 bases, with 7 bases between them. CDR3 bases: TGTGCCAGCAGTGATAAGAGTAACACTGAAGCTTTCTTT. This gives the protein CASSDKSNTEAFF.

The chain combines TRBV19 with TRBJ1-1, with TRBD1 identical over 7 bases. This CDR3 spans 13 amino acids. V was clipped by 7 bases and J by 0 bases; unmatched bases: 2. The germline CDR1 and CDR2 sequences are LNHDA and SQIVND (reference sequence). CDR3 DNA: TGTGCCAGTAACAGGGGTATGAACACTGAAGCTTTCTTT. Protein sequence: CASNRGMNTEAFF.

This chain connects TRBV9 to TRBJ2-2; D may be TRBD2 (5 bases). The CDR3 totals 14 residues. Germline CDR1 is SGDLS and CDR2 is YYNGEE. Trimming took 2 bases from V and 0 from J, leaving 5 bases between them. DNA for the CDR3: TGTGCCAGCAGCGTCGGGGCGAACACCGGGGAGCTGTTTTTT. Protein: CASSVGANTGELFF.

This chain uses TRBV27 with TRBJ1-2, with TRBD1 identical over 8 bases. Per the germline V gene, CDR1 is MNHEY and CDR2 is SMNVEV (reference sequence). This CDR3 comprises 15 residues. With 6 bases clipped from V and 5 bases from J, the junction kept 11 bases outside the gene matches. The CDR3 sequence: CASRSTSGTGYGYTF. As DNA, the CDR3 is TGTGCCAGCAGGTCGACCTCCGGGACAGGATATGGCTACACCTTC.

V usage is TRBV18 and J usage is TRBJ2-3; the D gene is possibly TRBD2 (6 bases). V lost 2 bases, J lost 7 bases, and 10 bases lay in between. Looked up from germline, CDR1 is KGHSH and CDR2 is LQKENI. The CDR3 is 13 residues long. The CDR3 reads CASSPSGLNTQYF. CDR3 DNA: TGTGCCAGCTCACCAAGCGGGTTAAATACGCAGTATTTT.

The CDR3 spells CASSLEGGSGYEQYF. The CDR3 DNA follows: TGCGCCAGCAGCTTGGAAGGGGGTTCGGGCTACGAGCAGTACTTC. The chain combines TRBV5-1 with TRBJ2-7; a possible D gene is TRBD1 (6 bases). The CDR3 contains 15 residues. V gave up 0 bases and J gave up 3 bases, with 13 bases separating them. The germline V gene has CDR1 SGHRS and CDR2 YFSETQ.

The chain employs TRBV18 and TRBJ2-5; 9 bases line up with TRBD2. This CDR3 is 16 amino acids long. J gave up 4 bases and V 6 bases, and 12 bases lay outside the gene matches. Germline V gene sequence: CDR1 KGHSH, CDR2 LQKENI. The CDR3 DNA follows: TGTGCCAGCTCGGGAACAGGGACTAGCTTGCTAGAGACCCAGTACTTC. Amino acid sequence: CASSGTGTSLLETQYF.

This rearrangement joins TRBV5-1 to TRBJ2-5; TRBD2 agrees at 16 bases. J lost 4 bases, V lost 4 bases, and 10 bases had no gene match. The CDR3 sequence is 18 residues long. Germline CDR1 SGHRS, CDR2 YFSETQ. DNA for the CDR3: TGCGCCAGCAGCATTCCCGGGACTAGCGGGGGGGCTAGAGAGACCCAGTACTTC. Translation: CASSIPGTSGGARETQYF.

The gene calls are TRBV15 and TRBJ2-7; tentative D call: TRBD1 (6 bases). The CDR3 totals 15 residues. V lost 5 bases to trimming and J lost 1 base, with 15 bases between them. The germline CDR1 and CDR2 sequences are LNHNV and YYDKDF (reference sequence). The CDR3 region has the DNA TGTGCCACCAGCCAGAGGACAGATGGATCCTACGAGCAGTACTTC. Translating gives CATSQRTDGSYEQYF.